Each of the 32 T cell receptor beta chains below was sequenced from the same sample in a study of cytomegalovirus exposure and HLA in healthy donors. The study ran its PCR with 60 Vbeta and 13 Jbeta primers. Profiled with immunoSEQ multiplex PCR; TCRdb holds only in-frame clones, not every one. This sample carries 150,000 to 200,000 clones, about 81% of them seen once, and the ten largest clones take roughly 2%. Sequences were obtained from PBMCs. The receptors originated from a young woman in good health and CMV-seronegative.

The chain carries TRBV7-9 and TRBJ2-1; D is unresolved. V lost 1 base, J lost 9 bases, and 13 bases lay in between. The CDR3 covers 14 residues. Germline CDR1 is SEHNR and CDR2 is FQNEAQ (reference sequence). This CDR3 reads CASSLGPLLCEQFF. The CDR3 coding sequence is TGTGCCAGCAGCTTAGGCCCACTCCTTTGTGAGCAGTTCTTC.

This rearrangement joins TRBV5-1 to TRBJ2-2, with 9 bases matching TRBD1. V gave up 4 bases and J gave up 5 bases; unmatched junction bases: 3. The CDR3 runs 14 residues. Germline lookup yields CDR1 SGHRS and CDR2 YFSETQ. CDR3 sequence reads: CASSPGTGTGELFF. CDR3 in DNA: TGCGCCAGCAGCCCAGGGACAGGGACCGGGGAGCTGTTTTTT.

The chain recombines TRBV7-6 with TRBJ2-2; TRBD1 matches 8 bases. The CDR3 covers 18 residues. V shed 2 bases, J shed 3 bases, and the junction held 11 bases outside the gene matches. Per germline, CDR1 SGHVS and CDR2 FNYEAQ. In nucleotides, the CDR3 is TGTGCCAGCAGCTTAATTAACCCAGGGGGCGTCGACACCGGGGAGCTGTTTTTT. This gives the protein CASSLINPGGVDTGELFF. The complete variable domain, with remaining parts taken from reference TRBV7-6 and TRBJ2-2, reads GAGVSQSPRYKVTKRGQDVALRCDPISGHVSLYWYRQALGQGPEFLTYFNYEAQQDKSGLPNDRFSAERPEGSISTLTIQRTEQRDSAMYRCASSLINPGGVDTGELFFGEGSRLTVL.

This chain's CDR3 is CASDNSNQPQHF. The CDR3 nucleotides read TGTGCCAGCGACAATAGCAATCAGCCCCAGCATTTT. The gene calls are TRBV19 and TRBJ1-5; D gene ambiguous. CDR3 size: 12 residues. Deletions cut 9 bases from V and 0 bases from J, with 6 bases between. CDR1 is LNHDA and CDR2 is SQIVND in the germline V gene (reference sequence). The full variable domain, in which reference TRBV19 and TRBJ1-5 provide the parts outside the CDR3, is DGGITQSPKYLFRKEGQNVTLSCEQNLNHDAMYWYRQDPGQGLRLIYYSQIVNDFQKGDIAEGYSVSREKKESFPLTVTSAQKNPTAFYLCASDNSNQPQHFGDGTRLSIL.

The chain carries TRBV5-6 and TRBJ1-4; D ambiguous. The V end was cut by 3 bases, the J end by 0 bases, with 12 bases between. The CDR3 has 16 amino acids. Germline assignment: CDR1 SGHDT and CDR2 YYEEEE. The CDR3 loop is CASSSEGRATNEKLFF. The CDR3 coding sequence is TGTGCCAGCAGCTCGGAGGGCCGTGCAACTAATGAAAAACTGTTTTTT.

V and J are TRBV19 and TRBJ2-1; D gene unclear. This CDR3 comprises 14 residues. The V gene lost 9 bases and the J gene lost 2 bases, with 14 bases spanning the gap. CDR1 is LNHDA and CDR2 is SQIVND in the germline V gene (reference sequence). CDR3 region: CASSPERAYNEQFF. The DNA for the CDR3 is TGTGCCAGCAGTCCGGAGCGCGCCTACAATGAGCAGTTCTTC.

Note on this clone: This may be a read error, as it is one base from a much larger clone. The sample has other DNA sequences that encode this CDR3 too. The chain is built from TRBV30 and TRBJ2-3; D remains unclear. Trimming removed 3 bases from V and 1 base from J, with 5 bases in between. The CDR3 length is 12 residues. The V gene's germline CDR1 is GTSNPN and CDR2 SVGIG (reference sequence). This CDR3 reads CAWSFGTDTQYF. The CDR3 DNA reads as TGTGCCTGGAGCTTCGGCACAGATACGCAGTATTTT. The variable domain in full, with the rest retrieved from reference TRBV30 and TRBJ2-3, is SQTIHQWPATLVQPVGSPLSLECTVEGTSNPNLYWYRQAAGRGLQLLFYSVGIGQISSEVPQNLSASRPQDRQFILSSKKLLLSDSGFYLCAWSFGTDTQYFGPGTRLTVL.

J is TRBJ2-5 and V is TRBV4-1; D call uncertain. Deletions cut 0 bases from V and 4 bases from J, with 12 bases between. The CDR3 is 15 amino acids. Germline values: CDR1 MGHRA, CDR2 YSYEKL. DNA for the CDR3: TGCGCCAGCAGCCAAGAGGCCCACCGGGTAGAGACCCAGTACTTC. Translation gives CASSQEAHRVETQYF.

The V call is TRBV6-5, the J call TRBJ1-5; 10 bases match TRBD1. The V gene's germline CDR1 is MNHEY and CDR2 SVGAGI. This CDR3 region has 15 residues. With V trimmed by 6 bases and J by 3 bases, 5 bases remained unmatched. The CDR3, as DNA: TGTGCCAGCAGACGGGACAGGGGCACCAATCAGCCCCAGCATTTT. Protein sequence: CASRRDRGTNQPQHF.

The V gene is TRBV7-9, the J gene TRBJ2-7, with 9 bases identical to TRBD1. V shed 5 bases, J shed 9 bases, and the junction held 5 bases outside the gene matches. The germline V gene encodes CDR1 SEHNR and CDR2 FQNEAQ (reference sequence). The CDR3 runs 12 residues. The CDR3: CASSPGQGTQYF. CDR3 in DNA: TGTGCCAGCAGCCCCGGACAGGGGACGCAGTACTTC. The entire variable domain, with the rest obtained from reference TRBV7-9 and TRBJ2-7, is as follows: DTGVSQNPRHKITKRGQNVTFRCDPISEHNRLYWYRQTLGQGPEFLTYFQNEAQLEKSRLLSDRFSAERPKGSFSTLEIQRTEQGDSAMYLCASSPGQGTQYFGPGTRLTVT.

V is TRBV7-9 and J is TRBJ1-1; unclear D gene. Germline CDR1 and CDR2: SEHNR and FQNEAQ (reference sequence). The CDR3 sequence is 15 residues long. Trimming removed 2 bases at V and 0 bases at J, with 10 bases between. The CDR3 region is CASSLFTKLNTEAFF. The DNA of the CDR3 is TGTGCCAGCAGCTTATTCACAAAGTTGAACACTGAAGCTTTCTTT.

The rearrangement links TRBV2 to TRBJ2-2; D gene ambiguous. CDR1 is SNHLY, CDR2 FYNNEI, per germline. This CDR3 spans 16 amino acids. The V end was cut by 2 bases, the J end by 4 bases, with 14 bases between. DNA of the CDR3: TGTGCCAGCAGTGAACTGGCAGGCCAACTCACCGGGGAGCTGTTTTTT. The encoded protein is CASSELAGQLTGELFF.

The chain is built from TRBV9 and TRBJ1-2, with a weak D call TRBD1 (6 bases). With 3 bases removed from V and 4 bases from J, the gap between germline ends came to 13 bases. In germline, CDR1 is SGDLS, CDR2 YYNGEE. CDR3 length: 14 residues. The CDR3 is CASSERGASYGYTF. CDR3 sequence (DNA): TGTGCCAGCAGCGAGCGGGGGGCTAGCTATGGCTACACCTTC. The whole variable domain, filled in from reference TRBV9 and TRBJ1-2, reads DSGVTQTPKHLITATGQRVTLRCSPRSGDLSVYWYQQSLDQGLQFLIQYYNGEERAKGNILERFSAQQFPDLHSELNLSSLELGDSALYFCASSERGASYGYTFGSGTRLTVV.

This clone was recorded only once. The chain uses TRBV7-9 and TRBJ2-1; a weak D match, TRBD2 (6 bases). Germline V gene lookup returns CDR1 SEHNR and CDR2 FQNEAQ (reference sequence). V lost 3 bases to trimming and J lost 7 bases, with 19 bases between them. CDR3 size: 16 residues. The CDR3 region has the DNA TGTGCCAGCAGCTTTATTCGTCGGGGGTCGGGGAATGAGCAGTTCTTC. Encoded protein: CASSFIRRGSGNEQFF. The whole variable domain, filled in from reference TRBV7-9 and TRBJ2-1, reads DTGVSQNPRHKITKRGQNVTFRCDPISEHNRLYWYRQTLGQGPEFLTYFQNEAQLEKSRLLSDRFSAERPKGSFSTLEIQRTEQGDSAMYLCASSFIRRGSGNEQFFGPGTRLTVL.

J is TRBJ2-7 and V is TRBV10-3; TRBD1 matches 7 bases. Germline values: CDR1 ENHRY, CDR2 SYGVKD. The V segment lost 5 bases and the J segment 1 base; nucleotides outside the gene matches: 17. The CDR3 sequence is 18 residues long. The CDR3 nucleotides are TGTGCCATCAGTCGCCCACATCAGGACAGGCGATTGTCCTACGAGCAGTACTTC. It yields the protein CAISRPHQDRRLSYEQYF.

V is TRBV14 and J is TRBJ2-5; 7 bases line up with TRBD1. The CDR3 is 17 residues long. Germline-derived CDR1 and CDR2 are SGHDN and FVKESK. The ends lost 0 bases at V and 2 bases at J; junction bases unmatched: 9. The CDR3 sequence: CASSQDQGTAIQETQYF. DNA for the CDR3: TGTGCCAGCAGCCAAGATCAAGGGACAGCGATACAAGAGACCCAGTACTTC.

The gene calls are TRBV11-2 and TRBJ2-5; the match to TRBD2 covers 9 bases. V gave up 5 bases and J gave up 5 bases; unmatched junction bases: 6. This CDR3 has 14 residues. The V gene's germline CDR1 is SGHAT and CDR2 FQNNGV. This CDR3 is CASSRAGGAETQYF. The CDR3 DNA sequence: TGTGCCAGCAGCCGAGCGGGGGGCGCGGAGACCCAGTACTTC.

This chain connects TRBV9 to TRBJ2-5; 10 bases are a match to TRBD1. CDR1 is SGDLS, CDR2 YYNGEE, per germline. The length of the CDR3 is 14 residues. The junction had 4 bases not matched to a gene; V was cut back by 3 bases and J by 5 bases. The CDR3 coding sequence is TGTGCCAGCAGCGACTGGGACAGGGGCGAGACCCAGTACTTC. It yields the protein CASSDWDRGETQYF.

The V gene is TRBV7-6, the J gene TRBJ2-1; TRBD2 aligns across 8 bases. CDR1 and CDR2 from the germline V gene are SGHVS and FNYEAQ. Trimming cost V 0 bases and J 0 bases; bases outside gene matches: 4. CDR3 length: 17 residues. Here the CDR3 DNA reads TGTGCCAGCAGCTTAGCGGCTAGCGGGTACTCCTACAATGAGCAGTTCTTC. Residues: CASSLAASGYSYNEQFF. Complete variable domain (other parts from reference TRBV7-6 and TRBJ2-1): GAGVSQSPRYKVTKRGQDVALRCDPISGHVSLYWYRQALGQGPEFLTYFNYEAQQDKSGLPNDRFSAERPEGSISTLTIQRTEQRDSAMYRCASSLAASGYSYNEQFFGPGTRLTVL.

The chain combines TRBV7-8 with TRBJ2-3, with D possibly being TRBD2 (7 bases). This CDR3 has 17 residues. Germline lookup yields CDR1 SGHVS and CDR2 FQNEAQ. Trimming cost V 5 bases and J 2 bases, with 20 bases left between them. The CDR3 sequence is CASSTRGGGGYTDTQYF. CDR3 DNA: TGTGCCAGCAGCACTAGGGGAGGGGGGGGCTACACAGATACGCAGTATTTT.

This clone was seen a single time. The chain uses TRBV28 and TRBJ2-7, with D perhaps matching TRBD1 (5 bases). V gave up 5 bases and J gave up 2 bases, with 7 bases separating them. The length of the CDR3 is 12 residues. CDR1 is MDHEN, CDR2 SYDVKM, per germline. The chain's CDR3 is CASSDSAYEQYF. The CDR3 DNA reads TGTGCCAGCAGTGACAGCGCCTACGAGCAGTACTTC.

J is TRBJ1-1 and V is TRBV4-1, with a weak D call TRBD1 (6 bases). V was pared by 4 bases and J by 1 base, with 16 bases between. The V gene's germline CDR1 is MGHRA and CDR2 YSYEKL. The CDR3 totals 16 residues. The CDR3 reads CASSPFRGWENTEAFF. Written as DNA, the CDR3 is TGCGCCAGCAGCCCTTTCAGGGGATGGGAGAACACTGAAGCTTTCTTT.

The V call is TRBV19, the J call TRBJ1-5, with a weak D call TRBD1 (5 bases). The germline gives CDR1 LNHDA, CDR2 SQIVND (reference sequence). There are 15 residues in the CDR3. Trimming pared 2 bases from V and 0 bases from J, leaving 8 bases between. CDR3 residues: CASSIRTSSNQPQHF. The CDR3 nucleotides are TGTGCCAGTAGTATAAGGACATCTAGCAATCAGCCCCAGCATTTT.

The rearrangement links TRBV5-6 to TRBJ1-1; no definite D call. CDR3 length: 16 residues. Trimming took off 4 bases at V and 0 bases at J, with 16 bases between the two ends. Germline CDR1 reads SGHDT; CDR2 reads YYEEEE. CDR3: CASSLEALGLNTEAFF. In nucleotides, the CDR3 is TGTGCCAGCAGCCTGGAGGCACTGGGCTTGAACACTGAAGCTTTCTTT.

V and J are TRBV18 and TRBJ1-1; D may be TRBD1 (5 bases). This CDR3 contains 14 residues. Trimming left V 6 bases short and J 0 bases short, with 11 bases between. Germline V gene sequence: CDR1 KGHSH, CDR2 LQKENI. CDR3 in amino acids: CASSPSGLNTEAFF. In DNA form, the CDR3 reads TGTGCCAGCTCCCCCTCAGGGTTGAACACTGAAGCTTTCTTT.

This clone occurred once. CDR3 nucleotide sequence: TGTGCCAGCAGCGATTGGGACAGCGCTGAAGCTTTCTTT. As protein: CASSDWDSAEAFF. This rearrangement joins TRBV5-5 to TRBJ1-1, with 7 bases that match TRBD1. Germline V gives CDR1 SGHKS, CDR2 YYEKEE (reference sequence). The length of the CDR3 is 13 residues. The ends lost 4 bases at V and 6 bases at J; junction bases unmatched: 6.

CDR3 protein: CASSGRLAGPSYEQYF. DNA of the CDR3: TGTGCCAGTAGTGGTCGGCTAGCGGGGCCCTCCTACGAGCAGTACTTC. The chain has TRBV19 and TRBJ2-7, with 9 bases identical to TRBD2. The CDR3 is made up of 16 amino acids. The germline CDR1 and CDR2 sequences are LNHDA and SQIVND (reference sequence). The trim removed 5 bases at V and 0 bases at J, leaving 8 bases unmatched.

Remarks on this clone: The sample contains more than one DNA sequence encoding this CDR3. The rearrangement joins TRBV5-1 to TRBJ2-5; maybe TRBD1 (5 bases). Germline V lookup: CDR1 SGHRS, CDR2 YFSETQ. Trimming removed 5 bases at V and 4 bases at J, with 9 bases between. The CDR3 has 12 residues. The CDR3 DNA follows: TGCGCCAGCAGGGAGCAGGGAGAGACCCAGTACTTC. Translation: CASREQGETQYF. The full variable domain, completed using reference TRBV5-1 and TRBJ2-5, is KAGVTQTPRYLIKTRGQQVTLSCSPISGHRSVSWYQQTPGQGLQFLFEYFSETQRNKGNFPGRFSGRQFSNSRSEMNVSTLELGDSALYLCASREQGETQYFGPGTRLLVL.

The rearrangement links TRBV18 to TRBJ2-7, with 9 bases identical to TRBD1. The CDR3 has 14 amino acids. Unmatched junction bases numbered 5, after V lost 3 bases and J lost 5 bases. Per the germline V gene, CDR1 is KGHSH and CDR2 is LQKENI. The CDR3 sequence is CASSPGTGRHEQYF. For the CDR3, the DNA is TGTGCCAGCTCACCTGGGACAGGGCGCCACGAGCAGTACTTC.

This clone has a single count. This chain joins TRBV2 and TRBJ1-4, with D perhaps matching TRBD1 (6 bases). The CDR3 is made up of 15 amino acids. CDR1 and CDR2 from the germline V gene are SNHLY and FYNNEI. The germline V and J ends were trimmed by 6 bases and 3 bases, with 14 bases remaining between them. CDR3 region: CASRTQGLSNEKLFF. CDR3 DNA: TGTGCCAGCAGGACCCAGGGGCTCTCTAATGAAAAACTGTTTTTT.

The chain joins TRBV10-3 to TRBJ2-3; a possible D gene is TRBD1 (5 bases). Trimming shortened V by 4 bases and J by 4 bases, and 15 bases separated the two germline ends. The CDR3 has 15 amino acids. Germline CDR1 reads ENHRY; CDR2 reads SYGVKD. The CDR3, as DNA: TGTGCCATCAGTGTATCCCAGGGCCGGGCAGATACGCAGTATTTT. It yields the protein CAISVSQGRADTQYF.

The CDR3 DNA reads as TGTGCCAGCTCACACATAACGACTAGCTACTCCTACGAGCAGTACTTC. This codes for CASSHITTSYSYEQYF. The V call is TRBV18, the J call TRBJ2-7, with TRBD2 matching 7 bases. V dropped 4 bases and J dropped 0; count of bases not matched to a gene: 9. The CDR3 has 16 amino acids. Germline V gene lookup returns CDR1 KGHSH and CDR2 LQKENI.